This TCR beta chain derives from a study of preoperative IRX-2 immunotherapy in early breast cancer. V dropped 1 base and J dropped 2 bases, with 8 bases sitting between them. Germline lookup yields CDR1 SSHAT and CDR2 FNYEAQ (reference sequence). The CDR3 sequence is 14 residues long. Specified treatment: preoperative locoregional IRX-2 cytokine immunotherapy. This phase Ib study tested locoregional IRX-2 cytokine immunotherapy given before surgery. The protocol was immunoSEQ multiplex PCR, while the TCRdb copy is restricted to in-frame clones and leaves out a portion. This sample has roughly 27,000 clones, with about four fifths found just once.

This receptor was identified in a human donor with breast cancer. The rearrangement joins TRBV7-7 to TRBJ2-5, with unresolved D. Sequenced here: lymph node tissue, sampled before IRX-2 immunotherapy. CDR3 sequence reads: CASSLGPMQETQYF. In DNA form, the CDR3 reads TGTGCCAGCAGCTTAGGCCCGATGCAAGAGACCCAGTACTTC.